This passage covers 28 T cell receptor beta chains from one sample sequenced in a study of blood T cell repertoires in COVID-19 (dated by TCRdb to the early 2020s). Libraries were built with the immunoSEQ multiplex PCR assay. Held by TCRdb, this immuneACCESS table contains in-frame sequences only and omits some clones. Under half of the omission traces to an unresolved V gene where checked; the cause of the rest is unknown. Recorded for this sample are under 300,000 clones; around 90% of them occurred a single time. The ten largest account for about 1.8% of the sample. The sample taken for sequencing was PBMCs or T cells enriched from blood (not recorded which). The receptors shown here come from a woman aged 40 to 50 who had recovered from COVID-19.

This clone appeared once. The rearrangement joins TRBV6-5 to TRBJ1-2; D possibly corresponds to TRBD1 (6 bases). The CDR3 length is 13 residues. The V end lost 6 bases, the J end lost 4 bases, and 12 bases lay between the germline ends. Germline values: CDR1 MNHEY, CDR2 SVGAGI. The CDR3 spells CASRDSGLYGYTF. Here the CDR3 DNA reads TGTGCCAGCAGGGACAGTGGCCTCTATGGCTACACCTTC.

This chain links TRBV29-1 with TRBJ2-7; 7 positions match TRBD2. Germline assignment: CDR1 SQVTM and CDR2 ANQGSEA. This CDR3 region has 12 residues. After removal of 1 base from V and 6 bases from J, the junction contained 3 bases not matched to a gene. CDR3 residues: CSVEGGRVEQYF. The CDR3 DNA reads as TGCAGCGTTGAAGGGGGGAGGGTCGAGCAGTACTTC.

The CDR3 nucleotides read TGTGCCAGCAGCTTAGGCACAGGGGGAGAGACCCAGTACTTC. The encoded protein is CASSLGTGGETQYF. The gene calls are TRBV7-9 and TRBJ2-5, with TRBD1 identical over 8 bases. Germline V CDR1 and CDR2: SEHNR, FQNEAQ (reference sequence). The CDR3 covers 14 residues. The J segment lost 4 bases and the V segment lost 1 base, leaving 2 bases of the junction unmatched.

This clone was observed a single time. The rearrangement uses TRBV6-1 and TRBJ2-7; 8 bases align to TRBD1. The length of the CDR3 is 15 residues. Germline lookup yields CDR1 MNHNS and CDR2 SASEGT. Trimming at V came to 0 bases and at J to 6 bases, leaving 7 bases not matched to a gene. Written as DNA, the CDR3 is TGTGCCAGCAGTGAAGCGGATGGCAGGGGGCGCGAGCAGTACTTC. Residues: CASSEADGRGREQYF.

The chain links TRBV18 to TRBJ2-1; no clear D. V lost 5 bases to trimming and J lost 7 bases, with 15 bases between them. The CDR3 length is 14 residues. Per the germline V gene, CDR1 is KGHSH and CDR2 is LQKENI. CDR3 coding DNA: TGTGCCAGCTCATCCCCGCGATTGCTTAATGAGCAGTTCTTC. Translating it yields CASSSPRLLNEQFF.

The CDR3 sequence: CASSMGQGAVAQPQHF. The CDR3 coding sequence is TGTGCCAGTAGTATGGGACAGGGGGCGGTGGCTCAGCCCCAGCATTTT. This chain connects TRBV19 to TRBJ1-5, with TRBD1 identical over 12 bases. This CDR3 has 16 amino acids. Germline CDR1 and CDR2: LNHDA and SQIVND (reference sequence). J gave up 6 bases and V 3 bases, and 6 bases lay outside the gene matches.

The CDR3 DNA is TGTGCCAGCAGCTTAACAGCAACTAATGAAAAACTGTTTTTT. This gives the protein CASSLTATNEKLFF. The J gene is TRBJ1-4, the V gene TRBV7-2; D remains ambiguous. Trimming pared 2 bases from V and 0 bases from J, leaving 4 bases between. This CDR3 has 14 amino acids. CDR1 and CDR2 (germline): SGHTA, FQGNSA.

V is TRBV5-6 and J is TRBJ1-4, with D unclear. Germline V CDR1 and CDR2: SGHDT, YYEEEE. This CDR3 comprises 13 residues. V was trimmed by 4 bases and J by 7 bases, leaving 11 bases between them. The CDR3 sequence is CASSLGYGEKLFF. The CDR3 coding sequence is TGTGCCAGCAGCCTGGGTTACGGTGAAAAACTGTTTTTT.

The CDR3 spells CAWSGTGGTEAFF. The CDR3, as DNA: TGTGCCTGGAGTGGGACAGGGGGCACTGAAGCTTTCTTT. The chain is built from TRBV30 and TRBJ1-1; 10 nucleotides match TRBD1. Germline V CDR1 and CDR2: GTSNPN, SVGIG (reference sequence). The CDR3 runs 13 residues. The ends lost 1 base at V and 4 bases at J; junction bases unmatched: 0.

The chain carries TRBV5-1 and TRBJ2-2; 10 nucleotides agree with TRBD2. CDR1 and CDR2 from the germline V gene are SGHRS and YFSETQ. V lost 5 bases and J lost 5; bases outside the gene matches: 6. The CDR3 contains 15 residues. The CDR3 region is CASSPGTSVTGELFF. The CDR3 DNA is TGCGCCAGCAGTCCTGGGACTAGCGTAACCGGGGAGCTGTTTTTT.

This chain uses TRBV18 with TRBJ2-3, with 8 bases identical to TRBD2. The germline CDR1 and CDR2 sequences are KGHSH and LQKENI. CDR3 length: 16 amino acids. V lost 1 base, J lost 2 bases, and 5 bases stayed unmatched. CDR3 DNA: TGTGCCAGCTCACCACGGGTAGCGGGGATCACAGATACGCAGTATTTT. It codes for CASSPRVAGITDTQYF.

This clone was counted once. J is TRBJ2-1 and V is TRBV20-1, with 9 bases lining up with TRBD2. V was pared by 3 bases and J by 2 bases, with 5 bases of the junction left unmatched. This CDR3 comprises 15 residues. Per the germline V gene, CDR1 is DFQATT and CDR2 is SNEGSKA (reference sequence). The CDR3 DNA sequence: TGCAGTGCTAGTCGCGGGGGGGCCCCCTACAATGAGCAGTTCTTC. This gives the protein CSASRGGAPYNEQFF.

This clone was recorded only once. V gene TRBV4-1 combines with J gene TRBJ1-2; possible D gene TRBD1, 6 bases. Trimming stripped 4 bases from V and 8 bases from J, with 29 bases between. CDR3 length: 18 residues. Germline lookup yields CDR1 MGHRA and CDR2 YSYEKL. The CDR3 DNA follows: TGCGCCAGCAGCCGGATAAGGGGAGTGGGGGCTCTAGGAGGAGGCTACACCTTC. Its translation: CASSRIRGVGALGGGYTF.

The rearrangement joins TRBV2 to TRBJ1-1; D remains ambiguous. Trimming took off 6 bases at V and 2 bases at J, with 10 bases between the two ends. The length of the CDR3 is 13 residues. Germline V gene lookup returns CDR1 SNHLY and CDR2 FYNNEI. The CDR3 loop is CASRVGLNTEAFF. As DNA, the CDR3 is TGTGCCAGCAGGGTCGGACTTAACACTGAAGCTTTCTTT.

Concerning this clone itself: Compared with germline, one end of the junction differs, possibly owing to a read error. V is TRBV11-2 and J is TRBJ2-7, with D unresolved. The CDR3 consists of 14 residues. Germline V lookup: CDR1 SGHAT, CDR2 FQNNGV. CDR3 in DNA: TGTGCCAGCACCTTAATATACGGCTCCTACGAGCAGTACTTC. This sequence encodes CASTLIYGSYEQYF.

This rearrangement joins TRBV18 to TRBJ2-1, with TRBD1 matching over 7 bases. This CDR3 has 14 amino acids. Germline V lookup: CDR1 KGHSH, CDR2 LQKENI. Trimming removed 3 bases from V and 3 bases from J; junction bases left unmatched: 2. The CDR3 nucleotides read TGTGCCAGCTCACCCGGACAGGACTACAATGAGCAGTTCTTC. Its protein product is CASSPGQDYNEQFF.

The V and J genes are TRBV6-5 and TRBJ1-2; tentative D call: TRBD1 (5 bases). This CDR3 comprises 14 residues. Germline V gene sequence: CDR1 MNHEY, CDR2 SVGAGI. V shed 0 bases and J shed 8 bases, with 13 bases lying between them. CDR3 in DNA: TGTGCCAGCAGTTACTCCAGGGATGACGGCGGCTACACCTTC. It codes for CASSYSRDDGGYTF.

The CDR3 is CASSPLGGDINLEAFF. DNA of the CDR3: TGTGCCAGCAGCCCTCTGGGAGGGGACATAAACCTTGAAGCTTTCTTT. This rearrangement joins TRBV7-2 to TRBJ1-1; tentatively, D is TRBD1 (6 bases). This CDR3 is built from 16 residues. V lost 5 bases and J 7 bases, leaving 23 bases between the germline ends. Germline V gives CDR1 SGHTA, CDR2 FQGNSA.

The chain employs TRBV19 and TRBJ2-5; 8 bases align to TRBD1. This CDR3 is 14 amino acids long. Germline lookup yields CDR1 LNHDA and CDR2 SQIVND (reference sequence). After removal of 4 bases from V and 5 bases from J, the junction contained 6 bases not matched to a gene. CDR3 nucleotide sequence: TGTGCCAGTAGTAGGAGGACAGGGCGGGAGACCCAGTACTTC. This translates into CASSRRTGRETQYF. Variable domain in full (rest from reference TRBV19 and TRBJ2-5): DGGITQSPKYLFRKEGQNVTLSCEQNLNHDAMYWYRQDPGQGLRLIYYSQIVNDFQKGDIAEGYSVSREKKESFPLTVTSAQKNPTAFYLCASSRRTGRETQYFGPGTRLLVL.

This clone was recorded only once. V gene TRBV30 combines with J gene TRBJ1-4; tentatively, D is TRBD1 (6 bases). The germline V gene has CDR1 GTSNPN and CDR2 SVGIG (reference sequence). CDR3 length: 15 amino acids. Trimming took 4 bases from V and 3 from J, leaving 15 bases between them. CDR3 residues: CAWITGSGPNEKLFF. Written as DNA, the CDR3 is TGTGCCTGGATAACAGGGTCGGGGCCTAATGAAAAACTGTTTTTT.

This CDR3 is CASSARGNTGELFF. The DNA of the CDR3 is TGTGCCAGCAGCGCGCGGGGGAACACCGGGGAGCTGTTTTTT. The chain recombines TRBV9 with TRBJ2-2; D is possibly TRBD2 (6 bases). In germline, CDR1 is SGDLS, CDR2 YYNGEE. Deletions cut 3 bases from V and 1 base from J, with 7 bases between. This CDR3 contains 14 residues.

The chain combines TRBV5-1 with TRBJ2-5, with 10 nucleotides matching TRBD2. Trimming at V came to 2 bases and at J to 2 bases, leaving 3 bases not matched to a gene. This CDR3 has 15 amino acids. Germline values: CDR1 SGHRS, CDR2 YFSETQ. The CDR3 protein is CASSLTAGGQETQYF. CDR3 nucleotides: TGCGCCAGCAGCTTAACAGCGGGGGGGCAAGAGACCCAGTACTTC.

The CDR3 here is CASSQGPPGELYHYGYTF. As DNA, the CDR3 is TGCGCCAGCAGCCAAGGCCCCCCAGGGGAATTATACCACTATGGCTACACCTTC. V gene TRBV4-1 combines with J gene TRBJ1-2; tentative D call: TRBD1 (6 bases). The CDR3 length is 18 residues. With 1 base removed from V and 3 bases from J, the gap between germline ends came to 21 bases. Germline CDR1 is MGHRA and CDR2 is YSYEKL.

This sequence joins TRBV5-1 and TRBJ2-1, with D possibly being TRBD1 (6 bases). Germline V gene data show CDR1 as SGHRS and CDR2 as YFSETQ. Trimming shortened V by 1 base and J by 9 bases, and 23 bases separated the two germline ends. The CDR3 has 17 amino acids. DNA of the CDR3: TGCGCCAGCAGCTTGTTTATGGCGCAGGGGCCGCTCGGTGAGCAGTTCTTC. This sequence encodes CASSLFMAQGPLGEQFF.

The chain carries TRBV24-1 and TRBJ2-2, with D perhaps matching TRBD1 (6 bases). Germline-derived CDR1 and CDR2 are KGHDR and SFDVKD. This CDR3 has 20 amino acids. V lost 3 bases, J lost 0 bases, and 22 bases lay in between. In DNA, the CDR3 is TGTGCCACCAGTGATCCAGCCCGGTACAGGGCCCTTTCGAACACCGGGGAGCTGTTTTTT. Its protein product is CATSDPARYRALSNTGELFF.

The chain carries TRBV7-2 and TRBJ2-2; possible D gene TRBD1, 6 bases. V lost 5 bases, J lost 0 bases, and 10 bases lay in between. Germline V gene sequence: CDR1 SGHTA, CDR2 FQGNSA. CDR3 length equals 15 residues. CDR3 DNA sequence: TGTGCCAGCAGCCAGACAGGCTCGAACACCGGGGAGCTGTTTTTT. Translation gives CASSQTGSNTGELFF.

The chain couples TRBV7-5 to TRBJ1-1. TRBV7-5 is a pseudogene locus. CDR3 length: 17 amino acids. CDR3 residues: CARSPRRRELGNTEAFF. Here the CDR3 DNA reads TGTGCCAGAAGCCCTAGAAGGCGGGAGTTGGGGAACACTGAAGCTTTCTTT.

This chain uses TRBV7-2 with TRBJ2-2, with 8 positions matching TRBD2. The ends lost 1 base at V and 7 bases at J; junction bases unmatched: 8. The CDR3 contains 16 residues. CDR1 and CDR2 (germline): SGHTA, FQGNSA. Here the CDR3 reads CASSLGAGGAIGELFF. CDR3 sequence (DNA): TGTGCCAGCAGCTTAGGAGCCGGGGGGGCCATCGGGGAGCTGTTTTTT.